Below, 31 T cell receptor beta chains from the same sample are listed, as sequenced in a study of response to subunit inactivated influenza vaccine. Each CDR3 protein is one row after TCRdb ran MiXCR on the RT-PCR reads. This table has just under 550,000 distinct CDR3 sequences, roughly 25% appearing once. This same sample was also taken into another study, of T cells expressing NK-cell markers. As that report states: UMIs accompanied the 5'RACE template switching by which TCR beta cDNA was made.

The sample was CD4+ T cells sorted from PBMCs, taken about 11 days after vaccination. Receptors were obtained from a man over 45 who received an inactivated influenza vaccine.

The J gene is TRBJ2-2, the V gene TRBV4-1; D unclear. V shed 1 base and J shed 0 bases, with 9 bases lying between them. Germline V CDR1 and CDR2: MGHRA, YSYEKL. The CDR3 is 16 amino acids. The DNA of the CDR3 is TGCGCCAGCAGCCAAGGTCACGTAGCGAACACCGGGGAGCTGTTTTTT. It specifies CASSQGHVANTGELFF.

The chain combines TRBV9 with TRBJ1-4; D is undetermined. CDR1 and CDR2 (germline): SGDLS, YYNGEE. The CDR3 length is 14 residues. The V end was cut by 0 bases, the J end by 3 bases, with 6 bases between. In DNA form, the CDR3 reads TGTGCCAGCAGCGTAGGTGGGTCTAATGAAAAACTGTTTTTT. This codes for CASSVGGSNEKLFF.

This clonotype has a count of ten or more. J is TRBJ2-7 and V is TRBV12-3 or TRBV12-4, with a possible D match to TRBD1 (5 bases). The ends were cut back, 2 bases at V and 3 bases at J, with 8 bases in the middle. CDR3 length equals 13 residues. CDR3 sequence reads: CASSLSGNYEQYF. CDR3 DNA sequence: TGTGCCAGCAGTTTATCAGGGAACTACGAGCAGTACTTC.

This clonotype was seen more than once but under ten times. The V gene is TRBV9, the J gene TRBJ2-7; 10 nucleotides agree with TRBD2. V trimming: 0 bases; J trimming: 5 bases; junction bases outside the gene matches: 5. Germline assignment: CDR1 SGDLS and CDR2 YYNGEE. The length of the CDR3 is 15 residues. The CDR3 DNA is TGTGCCAGCAGCGTAGTTCCTAGCGGGAGCCACGAGCAGTACTTC. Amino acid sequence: CASSVVPSGSHEQYF.

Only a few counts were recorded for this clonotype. The DNA for the CDR3 is TGTGCCAGCAGCCAACGGGGACTTCGAAATGAGCAGTTCTTC. Residues: CASSQRGLRNEQFF. The chain uses TRBV3-1 and TRBJ2-1; D possibly corresponds to TRBD2 (6 bases). The germline V gene encodes CDR1 LGHDT and CDR2 YNNKEL (reference sequence). V was pared by 2 bases and J by 7 bases, with 12 bases between. The CDR3 spans 14 residues.

The CDR3, as DNA: TGTGCCAGCAGCCCCCGCCCGGGGGCAGGGAACAATGAGCAGTTCTTC. This encodes CASSPRPGAGNNEQFF. V is TRBV7-9 and J is TRBJ2-1; possibly TRBD1 or TRBD2 for D (6 bases each). Trimming stripped 5 bases from V and 5 bases from J, with 19 bases between. This CDR3 comprises 16 residues. In germline, CDR1 is SEHNR, CDR2 FQNEAQ (reference sequence).

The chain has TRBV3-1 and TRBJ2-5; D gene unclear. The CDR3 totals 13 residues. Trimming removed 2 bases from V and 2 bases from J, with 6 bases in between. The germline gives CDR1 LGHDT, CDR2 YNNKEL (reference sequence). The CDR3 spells CASSQYGQETQYF. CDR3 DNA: TGTGCCAGCAGCCAATATGGGCAAGAGACCCAGTACTTC.

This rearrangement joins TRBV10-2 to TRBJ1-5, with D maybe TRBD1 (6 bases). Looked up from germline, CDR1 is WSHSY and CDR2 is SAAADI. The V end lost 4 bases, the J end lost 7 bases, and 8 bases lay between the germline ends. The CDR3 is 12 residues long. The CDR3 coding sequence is TGCGCCAGCAGTGCTGGGGGCCAGCCCCAGCATTTT. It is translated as CASSAGGQPQHF.

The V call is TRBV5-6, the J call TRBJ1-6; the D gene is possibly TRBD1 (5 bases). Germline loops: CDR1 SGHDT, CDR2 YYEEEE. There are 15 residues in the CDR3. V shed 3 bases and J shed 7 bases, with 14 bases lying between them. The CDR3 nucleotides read TGTGCCAGCAGCTCCCCCGGGGGAAGGAATTCACCCCTCCACTTT. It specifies CASSSPGGRNSPLHF.

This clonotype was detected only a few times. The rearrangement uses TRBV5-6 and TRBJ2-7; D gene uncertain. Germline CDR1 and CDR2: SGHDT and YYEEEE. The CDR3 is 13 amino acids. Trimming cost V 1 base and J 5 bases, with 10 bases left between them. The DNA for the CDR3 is TGTGCCAGCAGCTTGCGGACGACCGACGAGCAGTACTTC. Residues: CASSLRTTDEQYF.

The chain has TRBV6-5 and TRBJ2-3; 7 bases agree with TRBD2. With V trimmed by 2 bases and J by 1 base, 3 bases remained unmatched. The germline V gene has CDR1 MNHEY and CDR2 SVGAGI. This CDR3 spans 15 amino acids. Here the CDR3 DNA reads TGTGCCAGCAGTTACGCCCGGGGGGGCACAGATACGCAGTATTTT. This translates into CASSYARGGTDTQYF.

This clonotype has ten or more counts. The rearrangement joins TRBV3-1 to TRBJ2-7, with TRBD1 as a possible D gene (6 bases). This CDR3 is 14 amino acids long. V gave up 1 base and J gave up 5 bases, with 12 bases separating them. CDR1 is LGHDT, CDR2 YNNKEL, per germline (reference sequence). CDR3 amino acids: CASSQGTVRDEQYF. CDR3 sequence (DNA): TGTGCCAGCAGCCAAGGGACAGTAAGGGACGAGCAGTACTTC.

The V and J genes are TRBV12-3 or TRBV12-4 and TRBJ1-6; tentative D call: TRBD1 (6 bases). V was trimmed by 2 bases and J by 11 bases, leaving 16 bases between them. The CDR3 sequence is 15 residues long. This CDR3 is CASSLSLQGNAPLHF. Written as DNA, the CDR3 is TGTGCCAGCAGTTTAAGTTTGCAGGGGAACGCACCCCTCCACTTT.

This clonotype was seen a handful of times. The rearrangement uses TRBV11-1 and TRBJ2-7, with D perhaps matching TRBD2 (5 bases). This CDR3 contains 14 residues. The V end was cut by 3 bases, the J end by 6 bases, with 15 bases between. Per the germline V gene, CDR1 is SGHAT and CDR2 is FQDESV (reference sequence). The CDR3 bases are TGTGCCAGCAGCTTTGACCGAAAAGAGGGCGAGCAGTACTTC. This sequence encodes CASSFDRKEGEQYF.

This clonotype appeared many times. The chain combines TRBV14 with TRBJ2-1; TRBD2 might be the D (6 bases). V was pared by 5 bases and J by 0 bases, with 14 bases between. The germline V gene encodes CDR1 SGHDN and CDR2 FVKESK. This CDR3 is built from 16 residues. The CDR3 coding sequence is TGTGCCAGCAGCACGACAGCCGGGAGCTCCTACAATGAGCAGTTCTTC. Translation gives CASSTTAGSSYNEQFF.

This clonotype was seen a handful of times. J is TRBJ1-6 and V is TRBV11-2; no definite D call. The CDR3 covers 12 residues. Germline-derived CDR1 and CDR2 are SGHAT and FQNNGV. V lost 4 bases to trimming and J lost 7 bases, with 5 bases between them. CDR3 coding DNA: TGTGCCAGCAGCTCGCAAAATTCACCCCTCCACTTT. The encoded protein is CASSSQNSPLHF.

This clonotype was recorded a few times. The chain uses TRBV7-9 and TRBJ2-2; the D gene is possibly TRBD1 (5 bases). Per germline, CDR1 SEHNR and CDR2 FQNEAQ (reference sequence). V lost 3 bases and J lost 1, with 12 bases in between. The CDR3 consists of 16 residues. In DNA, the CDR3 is TGTGCCAGCAGCTTTTTTACAGGCTTGAACACCGGGGAGCTGTTTTTT. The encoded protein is CASSFFTGLNTGELFF. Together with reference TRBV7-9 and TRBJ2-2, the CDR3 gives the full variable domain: DTGVSQNPRHKITKRGQNVTFRCDPISEHNRLYWYRQTLGQGPEFLTYFQNEAQLEKSRLLSDRFSAERPKGSFSTLEIQRTEQGDSAMYLCASSFFTGLNTGELFFGEGSRLTVL.

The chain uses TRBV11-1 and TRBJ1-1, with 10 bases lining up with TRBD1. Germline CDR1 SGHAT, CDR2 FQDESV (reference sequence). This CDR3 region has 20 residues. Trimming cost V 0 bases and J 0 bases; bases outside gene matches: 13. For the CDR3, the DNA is TGTGCCAGCAGCTTAGCGTATGGGACAGGGGACCAAGACATGAACACTGAAGCTTTCTTT. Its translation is CASSLAYGTGDQDMNTEAFF.

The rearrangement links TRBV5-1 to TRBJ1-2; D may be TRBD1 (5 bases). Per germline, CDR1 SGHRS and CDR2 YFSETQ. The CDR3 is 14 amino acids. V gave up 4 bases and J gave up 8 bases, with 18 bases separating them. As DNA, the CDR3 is TGCGCCAGCAGCGCCACAGGAGGATTAGAGGGCTACACCTTC. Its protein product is CASSATGGLEGYTF.

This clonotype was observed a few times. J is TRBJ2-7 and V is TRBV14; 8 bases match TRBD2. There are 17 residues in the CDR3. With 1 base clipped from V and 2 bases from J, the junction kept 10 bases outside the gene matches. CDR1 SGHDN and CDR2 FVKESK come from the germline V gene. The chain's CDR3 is CASSQGRIAGPPYEQYF. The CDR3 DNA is TGTGCCAGCAGCCAAGGCAGAATAGCGGGACCGCCCTACGAGCAGTACTTC.

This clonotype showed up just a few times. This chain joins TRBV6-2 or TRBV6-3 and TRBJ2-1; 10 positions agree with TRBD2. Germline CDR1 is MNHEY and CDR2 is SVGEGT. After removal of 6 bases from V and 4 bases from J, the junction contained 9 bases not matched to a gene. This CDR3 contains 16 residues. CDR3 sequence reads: CASSRRPSGGYNEQFF. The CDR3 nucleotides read TGTGCCAGCAGCCGCCGACCTAGCGGGGGTTACAATGAGCAGTTCTTC.

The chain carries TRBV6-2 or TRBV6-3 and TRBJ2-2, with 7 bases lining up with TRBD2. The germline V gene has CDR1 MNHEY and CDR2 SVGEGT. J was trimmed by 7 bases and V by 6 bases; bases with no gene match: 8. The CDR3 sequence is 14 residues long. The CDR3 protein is CASSPPTSVGELFF. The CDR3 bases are TGTGCCAGCAGCCCTCCCACTAGCGTCGGGGAGCTGTTTTTT.

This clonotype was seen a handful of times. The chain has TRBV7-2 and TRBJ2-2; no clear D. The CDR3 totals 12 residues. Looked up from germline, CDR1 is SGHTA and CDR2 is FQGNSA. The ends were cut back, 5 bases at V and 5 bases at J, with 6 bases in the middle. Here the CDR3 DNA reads TGTGCCAGCAGCAAAGAGACCGGGGAGCTGTTTTTT. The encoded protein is CASSKETGELFF.

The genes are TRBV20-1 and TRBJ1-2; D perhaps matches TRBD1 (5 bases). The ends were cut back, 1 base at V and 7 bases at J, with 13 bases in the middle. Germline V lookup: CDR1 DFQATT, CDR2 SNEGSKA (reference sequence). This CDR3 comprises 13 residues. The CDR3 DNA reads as TGCAGTGCTAGAGCTGGACAAGCAGGTGGCTACACCTTC. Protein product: CSARAGQAGGYTF.

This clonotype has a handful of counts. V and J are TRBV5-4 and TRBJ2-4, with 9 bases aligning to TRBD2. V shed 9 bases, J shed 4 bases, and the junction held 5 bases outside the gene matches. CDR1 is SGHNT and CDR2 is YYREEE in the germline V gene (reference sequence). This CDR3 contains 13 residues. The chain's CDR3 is CATSSGGKNIQYF. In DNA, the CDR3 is TGTGCCACCTCAAGCGGGGGGAAAAACATTCAGTACTTC.

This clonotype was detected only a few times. The CDR3: CASSQETVAVNTGELFF. The CDR3 DNA reads as TGTGCCAGCAGCCAAGAGACGGTAGCGGTGAACACCGGGGAGCTGTTTTTT. The J gene is TRBJ2-2, the V gene TRBV4-2, with D possibly being TRBD2 (6 bases). Per germline, CDR1 LGHNA and CDR2 YNFKEQ. This CDR3 region has 17 residues. V lost 0 bases to trimming and J lost 1 base, with 12 bases between them.

The CDR3 DNA is TGCAGTGCTAGAGATCCTCGGCGCGGGGAGACCCAGTACTTC. As protein: CSARDPRRGETQYF. The chain has TRBV20-1 and TRBJ2-5; D might be TRBD2 (5 bases). The CDR3 consists of 14 residues. V lost 0 bases, J lost 5 bases, and 13 bases lay in between. CDR1 is DFQATT and CDR2 is SNEGSKA in the germline V gene (reference sequence).

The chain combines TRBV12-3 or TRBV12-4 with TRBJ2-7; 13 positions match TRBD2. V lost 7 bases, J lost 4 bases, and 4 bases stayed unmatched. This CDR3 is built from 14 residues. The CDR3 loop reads CASKTSGRMYEQYF. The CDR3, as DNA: TGTGCCAGCAAGACTAGCGGGAGGATGTACGAGCAGTACTTC.

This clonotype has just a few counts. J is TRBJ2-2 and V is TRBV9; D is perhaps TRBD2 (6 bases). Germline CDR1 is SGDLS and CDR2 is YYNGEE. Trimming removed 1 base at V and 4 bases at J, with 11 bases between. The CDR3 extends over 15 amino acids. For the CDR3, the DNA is TGTGCCAGCAGCGTACGGGAGTTGGGCACCGGGGAGCTGTTTTTT. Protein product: CASSVRELGTGELFF.

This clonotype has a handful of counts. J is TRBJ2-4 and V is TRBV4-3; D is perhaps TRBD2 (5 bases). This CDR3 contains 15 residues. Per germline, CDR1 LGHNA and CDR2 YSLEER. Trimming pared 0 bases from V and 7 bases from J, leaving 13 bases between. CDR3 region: CASSQEAVRANIQYF. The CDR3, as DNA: TGCGCCAGCAGCCAAGAGGCGGTGCGGGCGAACATTCAGTACTTC.

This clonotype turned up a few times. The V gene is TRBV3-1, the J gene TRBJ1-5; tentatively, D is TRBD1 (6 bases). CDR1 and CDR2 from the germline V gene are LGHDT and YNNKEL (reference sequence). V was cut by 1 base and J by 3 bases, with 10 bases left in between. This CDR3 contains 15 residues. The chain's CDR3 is CASSQGWGANQPQHF. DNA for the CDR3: TGTGCCAGCAGCCAAGGATGGGGGGCCAATCAGCCCCAGCATTTT.